Each of the 9 T cell receptor beta chains below was sequenced from the same sample in a study of blood T cells in healthy people across ages. It was with a sample-barcoded 5' primer and a J-beta primer mix that a second PCR of roughly 7 to 12 cycles was run. TCRdb re-analysed the 5' RACE reads in MiXCR, keeping a single row per CDR3 protein. The table has roughly 680,000 distinct CDR3 sequences, roughly 49% seen once. Sequenced sample: blood. The receptors come from a woman between 55 and 75 years old in good health.

V and J are TRBV11-2 and TRBJ2-3, with 7 bases lining up with TRBD2. The CDR3 has 17 amino acids. The germline gives CDR1 SGHAT, CDR2 FQNNGV. With 1 base clipped from V and 2 bases from J, the junction kept 9 bases outside the gene matches. The DNA of the CDR3 is TGTGCCAGCAGCTTAGTTCCCCTAGCGGCCTACACAGATACGCAGTATTTT. This encodes CASSLVPLAAYTDTQYF.

This chain links TRBV20-1 with TRBJ2-3, with 11 bases fitting TRBD2. The CDR3 loop spans 20 amino acids. The V segment lost 5 bases and the J segment 4 bases; nucleotides outside the gene matches: 23. Germline V gives CDR1 DFQATT, CDR2 SNEGSKA (reference sequence). The CDR3: CSARLPGLAGGFQAPDTQYF. In DNA, the CDR3 is TGCAGTGCTCGCCTCCCTGGGCTAGCGGGAGGCTTCCAGGCCCCAGATACGCAGTATTTT.

Of note for this clonotype: One end of the junction fails to match germline, which may point to a read error. The chain links TRBV7-2 to TRBJ2-7, with D perhaps matching TRBD2 (5 bases). Germline CDR1 is SGHTA and CDR2 is FQGNSA. There are 14 residues in the CDR3. CDR3: CASSLANLAGEQYF. The DNA of the CDR3 is TGTGCCAGCAGTTTAGCGAACCTAGCTGGCGAGCAGTACTTC.

This clonotype was observed a handful of times. J is TRBJ2-7 and V is TRBV20-1; D perhaps matches TRBD1 (5 bases). CDR1 DFQATT and CDR2 SNEGSKA come from the germline V gene (reference sequence). The CDR3 sequence is 11 residues long. V was trimmed by 3 bases and J by 7 bases, leaving 10 bases between them. The CDR3 DNA reads as TGCAGTGCTAGTATACAGGAAGAGCAGTACTTC. It codes for CSASIQEEQYF.

Details on this clonotype: Likely a read error: the CDR3 ends without its conserved phenylalanine or tryptophan. The chain combines TRBV7-9 with TRBJ2-5; D perhaps matches TRBD1 (5 bases). This CDR3 spans 14 amino acids. Germline CDR1 SEHNR, CDR2 FQNEAQ (reference sequence). V shed 1 base and J shed 0 bases, with 6 bases lying between them. DNA for the CDR3: TGTGCCAGCAGCTTAGGACAGAACCAAGAGACCCAGTACTTA. This encodes CASSLGQNQETQYL.

This clonotype was detected many times. This chain links TRBV6-2 or TRBV6-3 with TRBJ2-5; the D gene could be TRBD1 or TRBD2 (5 bases each). Germline V gene sequence: CDR1 MNHEY, CDR2 SVGEGT. V lost 6 bases and J 5 bases, leaving 19 bases between the germline ends. The CDR3 totals 15 residues. The CDR3 DNA reads as TGTGCCAGCAGACCGGACATCTTAACGGGGGAGACCCAGTACTTC. This encodes CASRPDILTGETQYF.

Here the CDR3 DNA reads TGTGCCAGCAACCGCCGGACTAGCGGCCAAGAGACCCAGTACTTC. Translated, it gives CASNRRTSGQETQYF. The genes are TRBV7-8 and TRBJ2-5; TRBD2 agrees at 10 bases. CDR3 size: 15 residues. Germline loops: CDR1 SGHVS, CDR2 FQNEAQ. V lost 7 bases, J lost 1 base, and 6 bases stayed unmatched.

This clonotype was observed a single time. This chain joins TRBV29-1 and TRBJ2-1; D might be TRBD1 (6 bases). The tail of the sequence fits TRBJ2-7 better, so the J call may be wrong. CDR1 and CDR2 from the germline V gene are SQVTM and ANQGSEA. This CDR3 has 11 residues. This chain's CDR3 is CSTGQYNEQYF. The CDR3 DNA reads as TGCAGCACCGGACAGTACAATGAGCAGTACTTC.

This clonotype was found a few times. The chain employs TRBV27 and TRBJ1-2; D uncertain. The CDR3 runs 13 residues. CDR1 MNHEY and CDR2 SMNVEV come from the germline V gene (reference sequence). V gave up 5 bases and J gave up 3 bases, with 10 bases separating them. The CDR3 reads CASSPVADYGYTF. The CDR3 bases are TGTGCCAGCAGTCCAGTGGCCGACTATGGCTACACCTTC.